The 9 T cell receptor beta chains presented below share a single source sample, sequenced in a study of blood T cell repertoires in COVID-19. Repertoires were generated with immunoSEQ multiplex PCR, while TCRdb's copy carries only in-frame clones and drops some. Altogether about 43,000 clones are present, roughly 80% being singletons, with the ten largest covering about 2.6%. Sequencing input: peripheral blood. These receptor sequences come from a woman aged 55-75 years with acute or convalescent COVID-19.

As concerns this clone: It is unclear where the CDR3 begins or ends on the DNA, so no DNA is shown, and the CDR3 is as TCRdb lists it. The rearrangement links TRBV6-5 to TRBJ1-3. The CDR3 is made up of 15 amino acids, end residues included. Looked up from germline, CDR1 is MNHEY and CDR2 is SVGAGI. The CDR3 loop is CASSSSAGSGNTIYF.

The V call is TRBV2, the J call TRBJ2-2; 7 nucleotides line up with TRBD1. Trimming at V came to 5 bases and at J to 1 base, leaving 4 bases not matched to a gene. The CDR3 totals 15 residues. Germline V gene lookup returns CDR1 SNHLY and CDR2 FYNNEI. The CDR3 protein is CASSRDSLNTGELFF. In nucleotides, the CDR3 is TGTGCCAGCAGTCGGGACAGCCTGAACACCGGGGAGCTGTTTTTT.

The CDR3: CASEWGDGTDTQYF. The CDR3 region has the DNA TGCGCCTCCGAATGGGGGGATGGGACAGATACGCAGTATTTT. This sequence joins TRBV5-1 and TRBJ2-3; weak D call: TRBD2 (6 bases). Trimming pared 10 bases from V and 3 bases from J, leaving 18 bases between. From germline, CDR1 is SGHRS and CDR2 YFSETQ. The CDR3 has 14 amino acids.

A single count supports this clone. The J gene is TRBJ2-7, the V gene TRBV9; 7 positions match TRBD1. The CDR3 has 14 residues. The V gene end was trimmed by 0 bases and the J gene end by 4 bases; junction bases not matched to a gene: 4. Germline V lookup: CDR1 SGDLS, CDR2 YYNGEE. CDR3 residues: CASSVGQGNYEQYF. The CDR3 DNA follows: TGTGCCAGCAGCGTAGGACAGGGCAATTACGAGCAGTACTTC.

The chain is built from TRBV19 and TRBJ1-2; D not resolved. The CDR3 consists of 11 residues. The V gene's germline CDR1 is LNHDA and CDR2 SQIVND (reference sequence). V lost 11 bases to trimming and J lost 8 bases, with 15 bases between them. The DNA for the CDR3 is TGTGCCGTCCAGCGGAAACGGGGCTACACCTTC. Residues: CAVQRKRGYTF.

This rearrangement joins TRBV28 to TRBJ1-2, with 10 bases identical to TRBD1. Trimming at V came to 2 bases and at J to 13 bases, leaving 7 bases not matched to a gene. This CDR3 spans 13 amino acids. Germline lookup yields CDR1 MDHEN and CDR2 SYDVKM. CDR3 bases: TGTGCCAGCAGTTTAGCCAGGGGACAGGGGTTCACCTTC. Amino acids: CASSLARGQGFTF.

This clone was seen a few times. The chain recombines TRBV4-2 with TRBJ1-5; TRBD1 agrees at 9 bases. V lost 3 bases, J lost 2 bases, and 11 bases stayed unmatched. Germline-derived CDR1 and CDR2 are LGHNA and YNFKEQ. This CDR3 is built from 18 residues. Here the CDR3 DNA reads TGTGCCAGCAGCCAGCAACGGGGACAGGGAATGGGCAATCAGCCCCAGCATTTT. Translation gives CASSQQRGQGMGNQPQHF.

The chain employs TRBV5-1 and TRBJ2-6; D not certain. The CDR3 contains 15 residues. Germline values: CDR1 SGHRS, CDR2 YFSETQ. The germline V and J ends were trimmed by 0 bases and 0 bases, with 4 bases remaining between them. For the CDR3, the DNA is TGCGCCAGCAGCTTGGGGGCCTCTGGGGCCAACGTCCTGACTTTC. Protein: CASSLGASGANVLTF. Together with reference TRBV5-1 and TRBJ2-6, the CDR3 gives the full variable domain: KAGVTQTPRYLIKTRGQQVTLSCSPISGHRSVSWYQQTPGQGLQFLFEYFSETQRNKGNFPGRFSGRQFSNSRSEMNVSTLELGDSALYLCASSLGASGANVLTFGAGSRLTVL.

V and J are TRBV5-4 and TRBJ1-6; TRBD1 might be the D (6 bases). CDR3 length equals 16 residues. Per the germline V gene, CDR1 is SGHNT and CDR2 is YYREEE (reference sequence). Trimming pared 2 bases from V and 3 bases from J, leaving 12 bases between. CDR3 amino acids: CASSFLDRDYNSPLHF. CDR3 DNA sequence: TGTGCCAGCAGCTTCTTGGACAGAGACTATAATTCACCCCTCCACTTT.